These 28 T cell receptor beta chains share one sample of origin, sequenced in a study of T cells in narcolepsy. The method was immunoSEQ multiplex PCR; TCRdb's version includes in-frame clones alone and lacks a portion of them. The sample holds some 17,000 clones, 80% to 90% seen once. The material sequenced was memory (CD45RA-) CD4+ T cells from blood. Source of these receptors: a human donor in good health.

The V gene is TRBV7-9, the J gene TRBJ1-1; no clear D gene. The V gene's germline CDR1 is SEHNR and CDR2 FQNEAQ (reference sequence). This CDR3 comprises 14 residues. Trimming pared 5 bases from V and 0 bases from J, leaving 10 bases between. The CDR3, as DNA: TGTGCCAGCAGCCCCACACAGTTGAACACTGAAGCTTTCTTT. Translating gives CASSPTQLNTEAFF.

The gene calls are TRBV19 and TRBJ1-2, with D possibly matching TRBD1 (5 bases). CDR3 size: 13 residues. Per the germline V gene, CDR1 is LNHDA and CDR2 is SQIVND (reference sequence). V dropped 7 bases and J dropped 4 bases, with 13 bases sitting between them. CDR3 sequence (DNA): TGTGCCAGTACCCAATTTCAGGGCTATGGCTACACCTTC. Its translation is CASTQFQGYGYTF.

The chain is built from TRBV19 and TRBJ2-2, with unresolved D. Germline V CDR1 and CDR2: LNHDA, SQIVND (reference sequence). CDR3 length equals 14 residues. Deletions cut 2 bases from V and 1 base from J, with 5 bases between. In nucleotides, the CDR3 is TGTGCCAGTAGTATATCGGTGAACACCGGGGAGCTGTTTTTT. It translates to CASSISVNTGELFF.

The chain combines TRBV29-1 with TRBJ1-3; no firm D call. This CDR3 spans 12 amino acids. Germline CDR1 is SQVTM and CDR2 is ANQGSEA. V lost 6 bases and J lost 4, with 10 bases in between. CDR3 sequence reads: CSVISAGNTIYF. CDR3 nucleotides: TGCAGCGTGATAAGTGCCGGAAACACCATATATTTT.

Worth noting for this clone: Compared with germline, one end of the junction differs, possibly owing to a read error. The V gene is TRBV7-9, the J gene TRBJ2-3, with 7 positions matching TRBD1. Germline V CDR1 and CDR2: SEHNR, FQNEAQ (reference sequence). The length of the CDR3 is 14 residues. The CDR3 sequence is CASSLAQGTDTRYF. The DNA of the CDR3 is TGTGCCAGCAGCTTGGCGCAGGGGACAGATACGCGGTATTTT.

This rearrangement joins TRBV11-3 to TRBJ2-1; D is uncertain. Trimming pared 1 base from V and 5 bases from J, leaving 9 bases between. The CDR3 is made up of 14 amino acids. Germline V gene data show CDR1 as SGHNT and CDR2 as YENEEA. The CDR3 loop is CASSLGGPDNEQFF. DNA of the CDR3: TGTGCCAGCAGCTTAGGGGGTCCCGACAATGAGCAGTTCTTC.

The V call is TRBV9, the J call TRBJ1-1, with D maybe TRBD1 (6 bases). The germline gives CDR1 SGDLS, CDR2 YYNGEE. CDR3 length: 14 residues. The ends were cut back, 4 bases at V and 1 base at J, with 11 bases in the middle. The CDR3 DNA follows: TGTGCCAGCAGCACCGCGGGACAGAACACTGAAGCTTTCTTT. This translates into CASSTAGQNTEAFF.

The chain employs TRBV19 and TRBJ2-2; D tentatively fits TRBD1 or TRBD2 (5 bases each). CDR1 and CDR2 from the germline V gene are LNHDA and SQIVND (reference sequence). Trimming took off 2 bases at V and 8 bases at J, with 18 bases between the two ends. The CDR3 has 16 amino acids. CDR3 sequence: CASSISRGVEGGELFF. As DNA, the CDR3 is TGTGCCAGTAGTATAAGCAGAGGGGTAGAAGGAGGGGAGCTGTTTTTT.

CDR3 bases: TGTGCCAGTATCGGGACTAGCGGGGGTAGGGAGCAGTTCTTC. This encodes CASIGTSGGREQFF. The chain joins TRBV19 to TRBJ2-1, with 14 bases identical to TRBD2. Germline V CDR1 and CDR2: LNHDA, SQIVND (reference sequence). The CDR3 runs 14 residues. The trim removed 7 bases at V and 10 bases at J, leaving 6 bases unmatched.

Worth noting for this clone: A junction boundary mismatches the germline segment, possibly from a read error. The chain couples TRBV30 to TRBJ2-7; TRBD2 matches at 10 bases. Germline CDR1 and CDR2: GTSNPN and SVGIG (reference sequence). The CDR3 is 13 amino acids. CDR3 nucleotide sequence: TGTGCCAGGAGGGCTAGCGGGAGTAGCGAGCAGTACTTC. Translation gives CARRASGSSEQYF.

The rearrangement uses TRBV21-1 and TRBJ1-4. TRBV21-1 has pseudogene status. CDR3 size: 14 residues. CDR3: CASSKWAPREKLFF. CDR3 DNA: TGTGCCAGCAGCAAATGGGCCCCTAGGGAAAAACTGTTTTTT.

CDR3 nucleotides: TGTGCCAGCAGTGAAAGGGCTGCTTTTGGGGCCAACGTCCTGACTTTC. Amino acid sequence: CASSERAAFGANVLTF. The chain uses TRBV2 and TRBJ2-6; D not certain. CDR1 and CDR2 from the germline V gene are SNHLY and FYNNEI. V was shortened by 2 bases and J by 3 bases, with 11 bases between the two germline ends. This CDR3 is built from 16 residues.

V gene TRBV7-2 combines with J gene TRBJ1-1; D gene ambiguous. Germline CDR1 and CDR2: SGHTA and FQGNSA. The CDR3 contains 19 residues. Between the trimmed V and J ends, which lost 5 bases and 8 bases, there was a span of 33 bases. The CDR3 nucleotides read TGTGCCAGCAGCCAATTTCGCCTCACCGCAACAACGTCTGGTAAAGAAGCTTTCTTT. Protein product: CASSQFRLTATTSGKEAFF. The full variable domain, with the rest looked up from reference TRBV7-2 and TRBJ1-1, is GAGVSQSPSNKVTEKGKDVELRCDPISGHTALYWYRQSLGQGLEFLIYFQGNSAPDKSGLPSDRFSAERTGGSVSTLTIQRTQQEDSAVYLCASSQFRLTATTSGKEAFFGQGTRLTVV.

The gene calls are TRBV19 and TRBJ2-1; D is unresolved. Per germline, CDR1 LNHDA and CDR2 SQIVND (reference sequence). This CDR3 region has 12 residues. The ends were cut back, 6 bases at V and 12 bases at J, with 15 bases in the middle. The CDR3 here is CASSSTIKTQFF. The CDR3 DNA reads as TGTGCCAGTAGCTCCACTATTAAGACGCAGTTCTTC.

The chain employs TRBV5-8 and TRBJ2-5; perhaps TRBD1 as D (5 bases). The germline V and J ends were trimmed by 3 bases and 4 bases, with 10 bases remaining between them. The CDR3 has 13 residues. Germline CDR1 reads SGHTS; CDR2 reads YDEGEE. Here the CDR3 reads CASSSRVGETQYF. The CDR3 nucleotides are TGTGCCAGCAGCTCCAGGGTCGGAGAGACCCAGTACTTC.

This chain links TRBV10-1 with TRBJ1-4; D is undetermined. CDR3 length: 15 amino acids. Looked up from germline, CDR1 is WNHNN and CDR2 is SYGVQD (reference sequence). The ends were cut back, 2 bases at V and 8 bases at J, with 15 bases in the middle. CDR3 DNA: TGCGCCAGCAGTGAGGAAAACGGGTCACTGGAAAAACTGTTTTTT. Its protein product is CASSEENGSLEKLFF.

The chain carries TRBV27 and TRBJ1-6; TRBD1 matches at 9 bases. CDR1 MNHEY and CDR2 SMNVEV come from the germline V gene (reference sequence). Germline trimming cut 7 bases from V and 7 bases from J; bases unmatched to any gene: 8. This CDR3 has 15 amino acids. CDR3 DNA sequence: TGTGCCAGCACTAAGACAGGGGGGACAAATTCACCCCTCCACTTT. It is translated as CASTKTGGTNSPLHF.

The chain has TRBV18 and TRBJ1-5; D is unclear. The length of the CDR3 is 15 residues. Trimming took off 3 bases at V and 0 bases at J, with 9 bases between the two ends. The germline V gene encodes CDR1 KGHSH and CDR2 LQKENI. The CDR3 nucleotides read TGTGCCAGCTCACCTGAGATAAGTAGCAATCAGCCCCAGCATTTT. Protein: CASSPEISSNQPQHF.

The chain has TRBV19 and TRBJ2-5; 10 bases are a match to TRBD2. V lost 4 bases to trimming and J lost 4 bases; unmatched junction nucleotides: 3. The CDR3 has 14 residues. The germline CDR1 and CDR2 sequences are LNHDA and SQIVND (reference sequence). The chain's CDR3 is CASSTSGGRETQYF. The CDR3 nucleotides are TGTGCCAGTAGTACTAGCGGGGGAAGAGAGACCCAGTACTTC.

The chain uses TRBV19 and TRBJ1-6; D might be TRBD1 (6 bases). The CDR3 runs to 13 residues. Germline CDR1 and CDR2: LNHDA and SQIVND (reference sequence). V lost 6 bases, J lost 7 bases, and 10 bases lay in between. As DNA, the CDR3 is TGTGCCAGTAGGGACAGTGGGAATTCACCCCTCCACTTT. It encodes CASRDSGNSPLHF.

The chain recombines TRBV7-8 with TRBJ2-7; D is uncertain. Between the trimmed V and J ends, which lost 1 base and 1 base, there was a span of 11 bases. CDR3 length: 15 residues. Germline CDR1 SGHVS, CDR2 FQNEAQ. The CDR3 sequence: CASSLESGGSYEQYF. In nucleotides, the CDR3 is TGTGCCAGCAGCTTAGAGTCCGGTGGGTCCTACGAGCAGTACTTC.

This chain uses TRBV6-5 with TRBJ2-2; D not certain. This CDR3 spans 16 amino acids. Per germline, CDR1 MNHEY and CDR2 SVGAGI. V was clipped by 0 bases and J by 4 bases, with 12 bases between them. The chain's CDR3 is CASSYSNLRGTGELFF. The CDR3 DNA reads TGTGCCAGCAGTTACTCGAATCTCCGCGGCACCGGGGAGCTGTTTTTT.

Regarding this clone: The junction does not match germline at one end; this may be a read error. The chain uses TRBV19 and TRBJ2-1; no reliable D call. The CDR3 covers 13 residues. Germline V gives CDR1 LNHDA, CDR2 SQIVND (reference sequence). The chain's CDR3 is CASGIVGYNEQFF. DNA for the CDR3: TGTGCCAGTGGTATAGTCGGCTACAATGAGCAGTTCTTC.

This clone was seen only once. The chain couples TRBV30 to TRBJ1-1; D call uncertain. V shed 0 bases and J shed 4 bases, with 9 bases lying between them. There are 13 residues in the CDR3. Germline CDR1 is GTSNPN and CDR2 is SVGIG (reference sequence). The CDR3: CAWSVRYGTEAFF. The CDR3 DNA is TGTGCCTGGAGTGTACGGTACGGCACTGAAGCTTTCTTT.

This clone has a handful of counts. The chain carries TRBV6-1 and TRBJ1-2; TRBD1 matches 8 bases. CDR1 MNHNS and CDR2 SASEGT come from the germline V gene. Losses at the gene ends were 6 bases for V and 5 bases for J; bases not matched to a gene: 5. CDR3 length: 13 amino acids. The CDR3 region has the DNA TGTGCCAGCAGCGACAGGGGTAGTTATGGCTACACCTTC. Translation gives CASSDRGSYGYTF.

The V and J genes are TRBV29-1 and TRBJ1-3; D unresolved. V lost 3 bases and J lost 0, with 9 bases in between. The CDR3 sequence is 14 residues long. Looked up from germline, CDR1 is SQVTM and CDR2 is ANQGSEA. The CDR3: CSVDTDYSGNTIYF. CDR3 in DNA: TGCAGCGTTGATACGGATTACTCTGGAAACACCATATATTTT. The whole variable domain, filled in from reference TRBV29-1 and TRBJ1-3, reads SAVISQKPSRDICQRGTSLTIQCQVDSQVTMMFWYRQQPGQSLTLIATANQGSEATYESGFVIDKFPISRPNLTFSTLTVSNMSPEDSSIYLCSVDTDYSGNTIYFGEGSWLTVV.

This chain joins TRBV2 and TRBJ2-1, with 9 bases that match TRBD2. Germline CDR1 is SNHLY and CDR2 is FYNNEI. With 5 bases clipped from V and 1 base from J, the junction kept 3 bases outside the gene matches. The CDR3 runs 15 residues. The CDR3 reads CASSRLAGSYNEQFF. DNA of the CDR3: TGTGCCAGCAGTAGGCTAGCGGGGTCCTACAATGAGCAGTTCTTC. The full variable domain, completed using reference TRBV2 and TRBJ2-1, is EPEVTQTPSHQVTQMGQEVILRCVPISNHLYFYWYRQILGQKVEFLVSFYNNEISEKSEIFDDQFSVERPDGSNFTLKIRSTKLEDSAMYFCASSRLAGSYNEQFFGPGTRLTVL.

The rearrangement links TRBV6-1 to TRBJ2-7, with TRBD2 identical over 7 bases. CDR3 size: 13 residues. V was pared by 2 bases and J by 9 bases, with 7 bases of the junction left unmatched. Per the germline V gene, CDR1 is MNHNS and CDR2 is SASEGT. The CDR3 sequence is CASSESGVIGQYF. The CDR3 DNA sequence: TGTGCCAGCAGTGAAAGCGGGGTGATCGGGCAGTACTTC.